The 3 T cell receptor beta chains presented below share a single source sample, sequenced in a study of T-cell reconstitution after alpha-beta-depleted transplantation in children. Study-level points and caveats: T cells produced anew were the main source of T-cell counts and diversity one year after transplant.

These receptors are not linked to any known antigen. The TCRbeta library incorporated unique molecular identifiers. TCRdb reanalysed the PCR reads using MiXCR and keeps one entry per CDR3 protein. In the table there are about 300,000 distinct CDR3 sequences, roughly 8.2% of which are singletons. The sample consisted of peripheral blood, taken 360 days after TCRalphabeta/CD19-depleted stem cell transplant. The receptors come from a female patient aged 2 to 10 who had a stem cell transplant for Fanconi anemia, so the T cells may come from the graft donor.

The chain uses TRBV19 and TRBJ2-1, with 14 bases identical to TRBD2. The CDR3 loop spans 14 amino acids. Germline V gene sequence: CDR1 LNHDA, CDR2 SQIVND (reference sequence). The J segment lost 8 bases and the V segment lost 9 bases, leaving 6 bases of the junction unmatched. In nucleotides, the CDR3 is TGTGCCAGACACGGGACTAGCGGGAGTCATGAGCAGTTCTTC. This sequence encodes CARHGTSGSHEQFF.

This clonotype was found many times. The chain uses TRBV5-1 and TRBJ2-1, with 11 bases matching TRBD1. This CDR3 is 14 amino acids long. Trimming removed 0 bases from V and 8 bases from J; junction bases left unmatched: 1. Germline V CDR1 and CDR2: SGHRS, YFSETQ. Here the CDR3 DNA reads TGCGCCAGCAGCTTGGGGACAGGGGGCGATGAGCAGTTCTTC. Protein: CASSLGTGGDEQFF.

This clonotype was observed at least ten times. The chain couples TRBV5-1 to TRBJ2-7; 10 positions agree with TRBD2. Germline CDR1 SGHRS, CDR2 YFSETQ. The CDR3 is 16 residues long. V gave up 0 bases and J gave up 0 bases; unmatched junction bases: 3. The chain's CDR3 is CASSLVSSGGSYEQYF. The DNA of the CDR3 is TGCGCCAGCAGCTTGGTGTCTAGCGGGGGCTCCTACGAGCAGTACTTC.